Described below is a single T cell receptor beta chain sequence and its context. Ages ranged from about 18 to 89 years, with residence in more than 20 US areas. Grouping used clinical history reported by participants in a survey and questionnaire. This sample is drawn from a study of blood T cell repertoires in COVID-19. As handled by the study authors: Amplification with reference gene primers provided the estimates of nucleated cell counts. TCRdb keeps only in-frame clones here, not all; method: immunoSEQ multiplex PCR. The V and J calls and the clone size are those of that table, but D and trimming were determined from the DNA. The data hold some 460,000 clones, with 87% observed a single time. The CDR3 is made up of 16 amino acids. The germline V gene encodes CDR1 SGDLS and CDR2 YYNGEE. V shed 2 bases, J shed 1 base, and the junction held 3 bases outside the gene matches.

The gene calls are TRBV9 and TRBJ1-1; 12 nucleotides line up with TRBD1. The TCR originated in a woman under 30 with acute COVID-19. Sequenced: PBMCs or T cells enriched from blood (not recorded which). The chain's CDR3 is CASSVPGQGANTEAFF. The CDR3 coding sequence is TGTGCCAGCAGCGTCCCGGGACAGGGGGCGAACACTGAAGCTTTCTTT.